Shown below are 17 T cell receptor beta chains from a single sample sequenced in a study of T cells expressing NK-cell markers. TCRdb reanalyzed the 5' RACE reads and collapses them to one entry per CDR3 protein, without DNA. In total, the table holds 550,000 to 600,000 distinct CDR3 sequences. The sequenced sample consisted of blood T cells: a sorted CD56 or NKG2C T cell subset, CD4+ or CD8+ T cells, or bulk PBMC T cells (not recorded which). The receptors derive from a man aged 18 to 35 in good health.

V and J are TRBV20-1 and TRBJ2-1; absent DNA, TCRdb's TRBD2 call cannot be checked. The CDR3 spans 14 residues. Germline V CDR1 and CDR2: DFQATT, SNEGSKA (reference sequence). The CDR3 sequence is CSARRLAENNEQFF.

V gene TRBV4-2 combines with J gene TRBJ2-4; TCRdb picks TRBD1, but there is no DNA to check that call. The CDR3 is 16 amino acids. Germline V gives CDR1 LGHNA, CDR2 YNFKEQ. The CDR3 is CASSQRTGGAGNIQYF.

The chain recombines TRBV9 with TRBJ2-7; there is no DNA to check the TCRdb D call of TRBD1. CDR1 is SGDLS, CDR2 YYNGEE, per germline. The CDR3 totals 16 residues. The CDR3 is CASSVDGGFRSYEQYF.

The chain recombines TRBV7-2 with TRBJ2-2; TCRdb lists TRBD1, though no DNA is available to test this call. CDR1 is SGHTA, CDR2 FQGNSA, per germline. CDR3 length: 15 amino acids. CDR3 protein: CASSRDRWGLGELFF.

The V call is TRBV29-1, the J call TRBJ1-2; TCRdb gives TRBD1 as the D gene, but with no DNA this cannot be confirmed. The CDR3 covers 16 residues. Germline values: CDR1 SQVTM, CDR2 ANQGSEA. CDR3: CSVDSSMGQGDYGYTF.

The V call is TRBV18, the J call TRBJ2-7. CDR1 and CDR2 (germline): KGHSH, LQKENI. This CDR3 is 14 amino acids long. CDR3 amino acids: CASSPPSGANEQYF.

The J gene is TRBJ2-1, the V gene TRBV7-2; the D call of TRBD2 rests on TCRdb alone, since no DNA is present to check it. This CDR3 is built from 16 residues. Germline V gene data show CDR1 as SGHTA and CDR2 as FQGNSA. The CDR3 region is CASSYMGTGNYNEQFF.

The chain uses TRBV7-8 and TRBJ1-1. The CDR3 length is 15 residues. CDR1 and CDR2 (germline): SGHVS, FQNEAQ. The CDR3 reads CASSLDIRRNTEAFF.

The CDR3 spells CASSEGRDTQYF. This chain connects TRBV25-1 to TRBJ2-3; TCRdb proposes TRBD2, but this gene call is untestable without DNA. Germline V CDR1 and CDR2: MGHDK, SYGVNS. CDR3 size: 12 residues.

The V gene is TRBV28, the J gene TRBJ2-5; with no DNA, the TCRdb D assignment of TRBD2 cannot be verified. This CDR3 has 15 amino acids. Germline CDR1 MDHEN, CDR2 SYDVKM. The CDR3 is CASSNSGGYQETQYF.

V and J are TRBV6-5 and TRBJ2-1; TCRdb's D call, TRBD2, is unchecked because there is no DNA. Germline CDR1 and CDR2: MNHEY and SVGAGI. This CDR3 has 16 residues. The CDR3 sequence is CASSLMRDFVDNEQFF.

The chain is built from TRBV4-1 and TRBJ1-2. The CDR3 is made up of 15 amino acids. Germline CDR1 reads MGHRA; CDR2 reads YSYEKL. CDR3 loop: CASSQAWTENYGYTF.

This chain joins TRBV7-8 and TRBJ2-4; there is no DNA to check the TCRdb D call of TRBD2. This CDR3 spans 16 amino acids. Germline values: CDR1 SGHVS, CDR2 FQNEAQ. The CDR3 region is CASSAERVLAKNIQYF.

The V gene is TRBV6-2 or TRBV6-3, the J gene TRBJ2-1; TCRdb lists TRBD2, though no DNA is available to test this call. From germline, CDR1 is MNHEY and CDR2 SVGEGT. The CDR3 is 13 amino acids. The CDR3 loop is CASSRTGVNEQFF.

The V and J genes are TRBV24-1 and TRBJ2-3. CDR1 is KGHDR, CDR2 SFDVKD, per germline. The CDR3 length is 12 residues. The CDR3 is CATNNNTDTQYF.

CDR3 sequence: CSAATRGRDTEAFF. V is TRBV29-1 and J is TRBJ1-1; TCRdb lists TRBD1, though no DNA is available to test this call. CDR3 length equals 14 residues. CDR1 and CDR2 from the germline V gene are SQVTM and ANQGSEA.

The chain recombines TRBV20-1 with TRBJ1-1. The germline V gene encodes CDR1 DFQATT and CDR2 SNEGSKA (reference sequence). The CDR3 sequence is 11 residues long. Here the CDR3 reads CSARVKIDAFF.